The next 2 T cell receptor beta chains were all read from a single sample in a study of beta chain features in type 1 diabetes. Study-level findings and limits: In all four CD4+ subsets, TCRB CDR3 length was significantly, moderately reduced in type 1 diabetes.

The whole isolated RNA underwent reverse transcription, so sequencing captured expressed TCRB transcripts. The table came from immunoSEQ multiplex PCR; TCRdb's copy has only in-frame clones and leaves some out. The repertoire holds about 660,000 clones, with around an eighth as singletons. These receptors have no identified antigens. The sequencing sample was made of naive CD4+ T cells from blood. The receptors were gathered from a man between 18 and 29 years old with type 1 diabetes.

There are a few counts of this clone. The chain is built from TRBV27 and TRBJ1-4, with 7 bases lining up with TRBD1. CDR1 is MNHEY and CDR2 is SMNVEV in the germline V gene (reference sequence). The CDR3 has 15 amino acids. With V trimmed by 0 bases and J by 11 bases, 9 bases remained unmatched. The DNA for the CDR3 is TGTGCCAGCAGTTTATCCGGAGGCTCGACAGGGAAACTGTTTTTT. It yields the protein CASSLSGGSTGKLFF.

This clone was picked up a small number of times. As DNA, the CDR3 is TGTGCCAGCAGCTTTCAGGGACAGAACTATGGCTACACCTTC. Protein product: CASSFQGQNYGYTF. This chain uses TRBV7-9 with TRBJ1-2, with TRBD1 matching 7 bases. CDR3 length: 14 amino acids. In germline, CDR1 is SEHNR, CDR2 FQNEAQ (reference sequence). Losses at the gene ends were 3 bases for V and 2 bases for J; bases not matched to a gene: 3.